This TCR beta chain comes out of a study of metastatic and nonmetastatic thyroid tumors. At the level of the study: Samples came from malignant and benign thyroid patients, and repertoires were compared across blood and tumor or nodule tissue.

Study processing details: The authors used CDR3 differences across clinicopathological groups to build a distant-metastasis classifier for papillary thyroid cancer. TCRdb recomputed clones from the PCR reads via MiXCR. The V and J calls here are based on TCRdb, not the publication. Of about 21,000 clones listed, about 30% are singletons. Nobody among the patients had been given any treatment before thyroid surgery. In this sample, this clone turned up many times. Sequencing input: blood. The clonotype originates from a female donor with papillary thyroid cancer or a benign thyroid nodule (not recorded which). Some clones in this sample may be carry-over from other donors' samples.

The CDR3 sequence: CASSIKTGSNYGYTF. The CDR3 DNA reads as TGTGCCAGCAGTATAAAGACAGGATCTAACTATGGCTACACCTTC. The chain couples TRBV27 to TRBJ1-2, with a tentative D call TRBD1 (6 bases). Germline lookup yields CDR1 MNHEY and CDR2 SMNVEV (reference sequence). The V end lost 5 bases, the J end lost 0 bases, and 13 bases lay between the germline ends. The CDR3 sequence is 15 residues long.